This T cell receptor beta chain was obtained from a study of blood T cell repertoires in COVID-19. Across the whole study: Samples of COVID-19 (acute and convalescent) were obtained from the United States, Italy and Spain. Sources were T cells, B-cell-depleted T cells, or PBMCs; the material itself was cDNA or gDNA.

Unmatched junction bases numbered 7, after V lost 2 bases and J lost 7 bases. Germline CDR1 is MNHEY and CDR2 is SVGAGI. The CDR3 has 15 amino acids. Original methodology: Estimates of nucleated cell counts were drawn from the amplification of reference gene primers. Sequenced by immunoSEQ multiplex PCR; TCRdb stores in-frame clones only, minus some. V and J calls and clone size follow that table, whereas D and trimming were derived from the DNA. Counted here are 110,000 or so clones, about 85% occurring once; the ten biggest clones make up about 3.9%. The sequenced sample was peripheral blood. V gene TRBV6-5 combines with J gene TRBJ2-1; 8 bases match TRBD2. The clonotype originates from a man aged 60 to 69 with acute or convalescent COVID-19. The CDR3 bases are TGTGCCAGCAGTTACACAGCGGGAGAGGAGAATGAGCAGTTCTTC. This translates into CASSYTAGEENEQFF.